The following is a TCR beta chain sequence with its context. The germline V gene has CDR1 LGHDT and CDR2 YNNKEL (reference sequence). CDR3 length: 16 residues. V lost 0 bases, J lost 7 bases, and 6 bases stayed unmatched. Seattle cases were enrolled at active infection and followed longitudinally. This sample is part of a study of blood T cell repertoires in COVID-19. The overall study: T cells, B-cell-depleted T cells, or PBMCs supplied cDNA or gDNA.

In the original analysis: Estimation of nucleated cell counts relied on the amplification of reference gene primers. Data came from immunoSEQ multiplex PCR; TCRdb stores just in-frame clones and leaves some out. V and J calls and clone size are as listed in that table; D and trimming were resolved from the DNA. The sample yields 310,000 or so clones, roughly 86% seen once. This clonotype was obtained from a man younger than 45 with COVID-19, enrolled during active disease. Source material: peripheral blood. The rearrangement links TRBV3-1 (or the pseudogene TRBV3-2) to TRBJ1-4, with 9 bases fitting TRBD1. CDR3 nucleotides: TGTGCCAGCAGCCAAGATTTTACAGGGGGCAGTGAAAAACTGTTTTTT. It is translated as CASSQDFTGGSEKLFF.